Shown below are 27 T cell receptor beta chains from a single sample sequenced in a study of blood T cell repertoires in COVID-19 (TCRdb year 2020). The library was generated by the immunoSEQ multiplex PCR assay. TCRdb provides this immuneACCESS table in a form limited to in-frame rearrangements. Some clones are lacking; in checked studies, under half of them reflect an unresolved V gene, and why the rest are absent is not known. Across this sample there are 150,000 or so clones, with approximately 88% seen only once. Of the sample, 1.6% falls within the top ten clones. Material for sequencing was peripheral blood. The receptors were sampled from a woman aged 50 to 60 with acute or convalescent COVID-19.

The V and J genes are TRBV7-2 and TRBJ1-1, with 7 bases that match TRBD1. The V gene's germline CDR1 is SGHTA and CDR2 FQGNSA. The CDR3 extends over 15 amino acids. V trimming: 3 bases; J trimming: 4 bases; junction bases outside the gene matches: 8. The CDR3 nucleotides read TGTGCCAGCAGCTTCGTGACAGGGTTGGCCACTGAAGCTTTCTTT. Translated, it gives CASSFVTGLATEAFF.

J is TRBJ1-1 and V is TRBV7-2; D unclear. From germline, CDR1 is SGHTA and CDR2 FQGNSA. CDR3 length equals 13 residues. V was clipped by 5 bases and J by 0 bases, with 7 bases between them. This CDR3 is CASSRGMNTEAFF. DNA for the CDR3: TGTGCCAGCAGCCGAGGAATGAACACTGAAGCTTTCTTT.

The chain links TRBV7-2 to TRBJ2-7; D not certain. V was clipped by 5 bases and J by 2 bases, with 16 bases between them. Germline V gene data show CDR1 as SGHTA and CDR2 as FQGNSA. The CDR3 spans 15 residues. This chain's CDR3 is CASSPSAWAPYEQYF. Here the CDR3 DNA reads TGTGCCAGCAGCCCGTCGGCCTGGGCCCCCTACGAGCAGTACTTC. Based on the CDR3 plus reference TRBV7-2 and TRBJ2-7, the full variable domain is GAGVSQSPSNKVTEKGKDVELRCDPISGHTALYWYRQSLGQGLEFLIYFQGNSAPDKSGLPSDRFSAERTGGSVSTLTIQRTQQEDSAVYLCASSPSAWAPYEQYFGPGTRLTVT.

This chain connects TRBV18 to TRBJ1-2; 8 nucleotides align to TRBD1. V gave up 3 bases and J gave up 4 bases; unmatched junction bases: 19. This CDR3 contains 19 residues. Per germline, CDR1 KGHSH and CDR2 LQKENI. The CDR3 DNA sequence: TGTGCCAGCTCACCCCCCGGACAGGGACTCTCGACTCGAGGCTATGGCTACACCTTC. It is translated as CASSPPGQGLSTRGYGYTF. Full variable domain (missing parts from reference TRBV18 and TRBJ1-2): NAGVMQNPRHLVRRRGQEARLRCSPMKGHSHVYWYRQLPEEGLKFMVYLQKENIIDESGMPKERFSAEFPKEGPSILRIQQVVRGDSAAYFCASSPPGQGLSTRGYGYTFGSGTRLTVV.

This rearrangement joins TRBV5-6 to TRBJ1-2; TRBD1 is a possible D gene (6 bases). V was clipped by 4 bases and J by 5 bases, with 6 bases between them. Germline lookup yields CDR1 SGHDT and CDR2 YYEEEE. The CDR3 sequence is 11 residues long. The CDR3 coding sequence is TGTGCCAGCAGCACAGGGTATGGCTACACCTTC. Translation gives CASSTGYGYTF.

V is TRBV11-2 and J is TRBJ2-7; 7 bases agree with TRBD1. The CDR3 runs 17 residues. Germline loops: CDR1 SGHAT, CDR2 FQNNGV. The junction had 13 bases not matched to a gene; V was cut back by 3 bases and J by 2 bases. As DNA, the CDR3 is TGTGCCAGCAGCTTCCTCTTTACGAAAGGACAGGCCTACGAGCAGTACTTC. Its translation: CASSFLFTKGQAYEQYF.

V usage is TRBV6-2 or TRBV6-3 and J usage is TRBJ2-5; 9 nucleotides line up with TRBD2. The CDR3 consists of 15 residues. J gave up 2 bases and V 2 bases, and 3 bases lay outside the gene matches. Looked up from germline, CDR1 is MNHEY and CDR2 is SVGEGT. The CDR3 DNA sequence: TGTGCCAGCAGTTACACGACTAGCGGACAAGAGACCCAGTACTTC. Its protein is CASSYTTSGQETQYF.

The chain uses TRBV7-2 and TRBJ1-5, with a tentative D call TRBD1 (5 bases). Trimming pared 3 bases from V and 5 bases from J, leaving 8 bases between. This CDR3 has 13 residues. Germline V gene data show CDR1 as SGHTA and CDR2 as FQGNSA. This chain's CDR3 is CASSLGEDQPQHF. In DNA, the CDR3 is TGTGCCAGCAGCTTGGGGGAGGATCAGCCCCAGCATTTT.

The chain links TRBV7-6 to TRBJ2-1, with D unresolved. The CDR3 is 15 amino acids. The germline gives CDR1 SGHVS, CDR2 FNYEAQ. V was clipped by 1 base and J by 3 bases, with 10 bases between them. CDR3 coding DNA: TGTGCCAGCAGCTTAGGGCCGGAGAACTACAATGAGCAGTTCTTC. Encoded protein: CASSLGPENYNEQFF. Full variable domain (missing parts from reference TRBV7-6 and TRBJ2-1): GAGVSQSPRYKVTKRGQDVALRCDPISGHVSLYWYRQALGQGPEFLTYFNYEAQQDKSGLPNDRFSAERPEGSISTLTIQRTEQRDSAMYRCASSLGPENYNEQFFGPGTRLTVL.

The chain is built from TRBV25-1 and TRBJ2-7; 8 nucleotides align to TRBD2. Germline CDR1 reads MGHDK; CDR2 reads SYGVNS. V was clipped by 1 base and J by 0 bases; unmatched bases: 5. CDR3 length: 16 amino acids. CDR3 sequence: CASSEWDAGGSYEQYF. The CDR3 nucleotides read TGTGCCAGCAGTGAATGGGATGCGGGGGGCTCCTACGAGCAGTACTTC.

This clone was recorded once. V and J are TRBV5-4 and TRBJ1-2; 10 bases are a match to TRBD1. There are 13 residues in the CDR3. Germline trimming cut 2 bases from V and 8 bases from J; bases unmatched to any gene: 3. CDR1 and CDR2 (germline): SGHNT, YYREEE (reference sequence). Written as DNA, the CDR3 is TGTGCCAGCAGCTTCGGGACAGGGGTCGGCTACACCTTC. Translation: CASSFGTGVGYTF.

This chain joins TRBV4-3 and TRBJ1-6, with 7 bases matching TRBD1. V shed 2 bases, J shed 5 bases, and the junction held 9 bases outside the gene matches. The germline gives CDR1 LGHNA, CDR2 YSLEER. CDR3 length: 17 amino acids. The CDR3 loop is CASSQNIQTGHNSPLHF. DNA of the CDR3: TGCGCCAGCAGCCAAAACATCCAGACAGGGCATAATTCACCCCTCCACTTT.

The CDR3 loop is CASSQDLELFF. CDR3 nucleotide sequence: TGTGCCAGCAGCCAAGATCTCGAGCTGTTTTTT. The gene calls are TRBV3-1 (or the pseudogene TRBV3-2) and TRBJ2-2; D gene unclear. Germline V CDR1 and CDR2: LGHDT, YNNKEL (reference sequence). V was cut by 0 bases and J by 11 bases, with 4 bases left in between. The length of the CDR3 is 11 residues.

J is TRBJ2-7 and V is TRBV6-5; possibly TRBD1 for D (6 bases). CDR1 is MNHEY, CDR2 SVGAGI, per germline. V was trimmed by 8 bases and J by 2 bases, leaving 16 bases between them. The length of the CDR3 is 14 residues. CDR3 region: CASRGGHGTYEQYF. In nucleotides, the CDR3 is TGTGCCAGCCGAGGGGGACACGGCACCTACGAGCAGTACTTC.

The sample holds one count of this clone. The chain recombines TRBV12-5 with TRBJ1-4; the match to TRBD1 covers 11 bases. V shed 1 base and J 3 bases; nucleotides not matched to a gene: 4. The CDR3 covers 17 residues. Germline values: CDR1 LGHNT, CDR2 FRNRAP. CDR3: CASGLGTGGVANEKLFF. CDR3 nucleotides: TGTGCTAGTGGTTTGGGGACAGGGGGCGTCGCTAATGAAAAACTGTTTTTT.

This chain links TRBV5-8 with TRBJ1-2; no clear D gene. CDR1 is SGHTS, CDR2 YDEGEE, per germline. This CDR3 is 13 amino acids long. Trimming left V 2 bases short and J 4 bases short, with 9 bases between. The DNA for the CDR3 is TGTGCCAGCAGCTTCCTAATCGTCTATGGCTACACCTTC. Encoded protein: CASSFLIVYGYTF. The variable domain in full, with the rest retrieved from reference TRBV5-8 and TRBJ1-2, is EAGVTQSPTHLIKTRGQQATLRCSPISGHTSVYWYQQALGLGLQFLLWYDEGEERNRGNFPPRFSGRQFPNYSSELNVNALELEDSALYLCASSFLIVYGYTFGSGTRLTVV.

The rearrangement links TRBV5-1 to TRBJ2-1; 10 positions agree with TRBD1. CDR1 SGHRS and CDR2 YFSETQ come from the germline V gene. The CDR3 has 15 residues. Trimming removed 5 bases from V and 9 bases from J; junction bases left unmatched: 11. The CDR3 loop is CASRPTGGSFGEQFF. CDR3 sequence (DNA): TGCGCCAGCAGACCGACAGGGGGCTCGTTCGGTGAGCAGTTCTTC.

This clone showed up just a few times. V is TRBV7-8 and J is TRBJ1-2; D possibly corresponds to TRBD1 (5 bases). In germline, CDR1 is SGHVS, CDR2 FQNEAQ. This CDR3 has 14 residues. V was pared by 1 base and J by 7 bases, with 13 bases between. CDR3: CASSLESLGGGYTF. CDR3 DNA sequence: TGTGCCAGCAGCTTAGAGAGCCTGGGGGGTGGCTACACCTTC.

This clone was detected once. This chain joins TRBV19 and TRBJ2-7, with a tentative D call TRBD1 (6 bases). Germline assignment: CDR1 LNHDA and CDR2 SQIVND (reference sequence). V was pared by 5 bases and J by 5 bases, with 16 bases between. The CDR3 contains 14 residues. In DNA, the CDR3 is TGTGCCAGTAGTCCTGGGGGCAGGGTGAACGAGCAGTACTTC. Translating it yields CASSPGGRVNEQYF.

The chain carries TRBV19 and TRBJ1-1; D is unclear. Germline V lookup: CDR1 LNHDA, CDR2 SQIVND (reference sequence). V lost 3 bases and J lost 4, with 12 bases in between. The CDR3 is 14 amino acids. CDR3 sequence reads: CASSISASVTEAFF. The DNA for the CDR3 is TGTGCCAGTAGTATTTCCGCAAGCGTCACTGAAGCTTTCTTT.

The chain recombines TRBV27 with TRBJ2-5, with D possibly matching TRBD2 (6 bases). The CDR3 has 15 amino acids. V gave up 2 bases and J gave up 1 base, with 11 bases separating them. CDR1 MNHEY and CDR2 SMNVEV come from the germline V gene (reference sequence). CDR3 region: CASSLIGGTQETQYF. As DNA, the CDR3 is TGTGCCAGCAGTTTAATCGGCGGGACCCAAGAGACCCAGTACTTC.

The chain is built from TRBV7-9 and TRBJ2-2; TRBD1 might be the D (5 bases). V was cut by 2 bases and J by 2 bases, with 9 bases left in between. Germline V lookup: CDR1 SEHNR, CDR2 FQNEAQ (reference sequence). There are 15 residues in the CDR3. The CDR3: CASSLQTDNTGELFF. For the CDR3, the DNA is TGTGCCAGCAGCTTACAGACAGATAACACCGGGGAGCTGTTTTTT.

V and J are TRBV9 and TRBJ1-1; the D is unclear. CDR1 and CDR2 (germline): SGDLS, YYNGEE. The ends were cut back, 0 bases at V and 5 bases at J, with 8 bases in the middle. The CDR3 covers 13 residues. The CDR3 DNA is TGTGCCAGCAGCGTAGTTTCGGGGACTGAAGCTTTCTTT. This sequence encodes CASSVVSGTEAFF.

The CDR3 here is CASSRGTSGTNEQFF. Here the CDR3 DNA reads TGTGCCAGCAGCCGAGGGACTAGCGGGACCAATGAGCAGTTCTTC. This chain uses TRBV7-9 with TRBJ2-1; 13 bases match TRBD2. Germline lookup yields CDR1 SEHNR and CDR2 FQNEAQ (reference sequence). V lost 5 bases and J lost 6; bases outside the gene matches: 4. This CDR3 region has 15 residues. The full variable domain, its missing parts supplied by reference TRBV7-9 and TRBJ2-1, is DTGVSQNPRHKITKRGQNVTFRCDPISEHNRLYWYRQTLGQGPEFLTYFQNEAQLEKSRLLSDRFSAERPKGSFSTLEIQRTEQGDSAMYLCASSRGTSGTNEQFFGPGTRLTVL.

This rearrangement joins TRBV6-2 or TRBV6-3 to TRBJ1-1; perhaps TRBD1 as D (6 bases). V shed 7 bases and J shed 0 bases, with 12 bases lying between them. Germline CDR1 and CDR2: MNHEY and SVGEGT. This CDR3 has 14 amino acids. The CDR3 region is CASTPGHMNTEAFF. The CDR3 DNA reads TGTGCCAGCACCCCGGGACATATGAACACTGAAGCTTTCTTT.

The CDR3: CASSVGEGNYGYTF. The CDR3, as DNA: TGTGCCAGCAGCGTGGGTGAGGGTAACTATGGCTACACCTTC. The V and J genes are TRBV9 and TRBJ1-2, with D uncertain. Per the germline V gene, CDR1 is SGDLS and CDR2 is YYNGEE. V dropped 2 bases and J dropped 1 base, with 9 bases sitting between them. CDR3 size: 14 residues.

This clone was seen just once. The chain combines TRBV9 with TRBJ1-2; 7 bases are shared with TRBD1. CDR1 and CDR2 from the germline V gene are SGDLS and YYNGEE. V shed 4 bases, J shed 3 bases, and the junction held 12 bases outside the gene matches. The CDR3 contains 16 residues. CDR3 loop: CASSLSGQVYDYGYTF. The CDR3 DNA reads TGTGCCAGCAGCCTCAGCGGACAGGTTTACGACTATGGCTACACCTTC.